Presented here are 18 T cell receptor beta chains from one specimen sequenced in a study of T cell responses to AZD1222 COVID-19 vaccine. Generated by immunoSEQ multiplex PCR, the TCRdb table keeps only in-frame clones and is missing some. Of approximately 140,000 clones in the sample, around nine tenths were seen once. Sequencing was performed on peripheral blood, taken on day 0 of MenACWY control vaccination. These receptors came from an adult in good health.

The CDR3 bases are TGTGCCATCAGTGTTTCGTTCCAGTCTGGAAACACCATATATTTT. Translating it yields CAISVSFQSGNTIYF. This chain uses TRBV10-3 with TRBJ1-3, with D uncertain. The CDR3 spans 15 residues. Germline assignment: CDR1 ENHRY and CDR2 SYGVKD. V lost 4 bases and J 1 base, leaving 11 bases between the germline ends.

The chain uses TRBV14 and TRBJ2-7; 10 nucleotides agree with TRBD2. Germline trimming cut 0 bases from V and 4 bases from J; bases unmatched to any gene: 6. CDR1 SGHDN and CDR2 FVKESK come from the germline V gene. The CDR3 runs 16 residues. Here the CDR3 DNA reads TGTGCCAGCAGCCAAGACGGGGGACTAGCGAAATACGAGCAGTACTTC. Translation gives CASSQDGGLAKYEQYF.

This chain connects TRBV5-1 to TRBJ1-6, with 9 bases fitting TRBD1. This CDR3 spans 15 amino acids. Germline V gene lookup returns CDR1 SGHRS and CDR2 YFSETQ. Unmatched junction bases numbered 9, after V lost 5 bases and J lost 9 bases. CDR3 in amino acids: CASSMRTGAVSPLHF. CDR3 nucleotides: TGCGCCAGCAGTATGAGGACAGGGGCCGTTTCACCCCTCCACTTT.

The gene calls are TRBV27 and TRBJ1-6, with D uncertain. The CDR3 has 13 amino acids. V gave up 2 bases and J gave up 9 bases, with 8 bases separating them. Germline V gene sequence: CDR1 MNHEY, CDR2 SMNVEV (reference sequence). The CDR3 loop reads CASSLKAVSPLHF. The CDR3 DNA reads TGTGCCAGCAGTTTAAAAGCGGTTTCACCCCTCCACTTT.

The CDR3 DNA sequence: TGTGCCAGCAGTGAAGGACTAGCGGTGCCCAATGAGCAGTTCTTC. Translation gives CASSEGLAVPNEQFF. The chain couples TRBV2 to TRBJ2-1; 9 bases are a match to TRBD2. The V segment lost 1 base and the J segment 6 bases; nucleotides outside the gene matches: 4. CDR3 size: 15 residues. Germline CDR1 is SNHLY and CDR2 is FYNNEI.

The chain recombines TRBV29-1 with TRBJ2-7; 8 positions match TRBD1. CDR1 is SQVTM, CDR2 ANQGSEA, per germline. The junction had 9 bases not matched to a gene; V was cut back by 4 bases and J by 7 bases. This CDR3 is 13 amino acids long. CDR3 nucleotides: TGCAGCGTTGCTTCACAGGGGGTAGGGGAGCAGTACTTC. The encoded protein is CSVASQGVGEQYF.

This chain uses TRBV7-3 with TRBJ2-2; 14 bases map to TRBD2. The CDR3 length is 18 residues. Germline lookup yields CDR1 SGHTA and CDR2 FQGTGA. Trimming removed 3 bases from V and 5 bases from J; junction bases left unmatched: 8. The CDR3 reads CASSLGLAGAPGTGELFF. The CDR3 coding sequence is TGTGCCAGCAGCTTGGGACTAGCGGGAGCCCCGGGGACCGGGGAGCTGTTTTTT.

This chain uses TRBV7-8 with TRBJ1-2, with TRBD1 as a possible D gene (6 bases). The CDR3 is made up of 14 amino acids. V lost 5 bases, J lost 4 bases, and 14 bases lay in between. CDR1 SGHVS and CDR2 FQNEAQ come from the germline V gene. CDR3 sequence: CASSIGGHGYGYTF. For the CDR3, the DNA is TGTGCCAGCAGCATCGGGGGGCACGGCTATGGCTACACCTTC. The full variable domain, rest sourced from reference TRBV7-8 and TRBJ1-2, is GAGVSQSPRYKVAKRGQDVALRCDPISGHVSLFWYQQALGQGPEFLTYFQNEAQLDKSGLPSDRFFAERPEGSVSTLKIQRTQQEDSAVYLCASSIGGHGYGYTFGSGTRLTVV.

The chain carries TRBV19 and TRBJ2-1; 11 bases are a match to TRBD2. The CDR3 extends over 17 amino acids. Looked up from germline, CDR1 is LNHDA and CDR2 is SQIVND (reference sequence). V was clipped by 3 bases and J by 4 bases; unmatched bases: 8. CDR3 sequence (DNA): TGTGCCAGTAGTATTCAAGGGACTAGCGGACCGTACAATGAGCAGTTCTTC. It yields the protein CASSIQGTSGPYNEQFF.

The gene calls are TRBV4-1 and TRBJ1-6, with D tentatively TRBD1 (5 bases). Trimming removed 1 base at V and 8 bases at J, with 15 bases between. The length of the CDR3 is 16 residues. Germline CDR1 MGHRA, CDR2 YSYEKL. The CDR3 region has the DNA TGCGCCAGCAGCCAAGGGCAGGGAACGTGGGATTCACCCCTCCACTTT. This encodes CASSQGQGTWDSPLHF.

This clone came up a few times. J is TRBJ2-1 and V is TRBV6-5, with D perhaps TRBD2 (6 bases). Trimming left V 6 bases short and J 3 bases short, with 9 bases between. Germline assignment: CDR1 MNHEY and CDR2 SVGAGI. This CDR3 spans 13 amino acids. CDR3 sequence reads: CASRGGVYNEQFF. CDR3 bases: TGTGCCAGCAGGGGGGGAGTCTACAATGAGCAGTTCTTC.

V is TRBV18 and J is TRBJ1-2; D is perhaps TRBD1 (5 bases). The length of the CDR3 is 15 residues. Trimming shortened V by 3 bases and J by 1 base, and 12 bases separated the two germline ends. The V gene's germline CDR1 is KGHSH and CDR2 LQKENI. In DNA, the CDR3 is TGTGCCAGCTCACCCACACCCAGGGATAACTATGGCTACACCTTC. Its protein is CASSPTPRDNYGYTF.

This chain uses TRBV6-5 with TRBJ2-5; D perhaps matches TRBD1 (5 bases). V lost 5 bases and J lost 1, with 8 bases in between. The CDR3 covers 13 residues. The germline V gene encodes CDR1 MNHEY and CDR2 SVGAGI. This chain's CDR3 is CASSQDTQETQYF. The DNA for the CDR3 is TGTGCCAGCAGTCAGGACACCCAAGAGACCCAGTACTTC.

CDR3 sequence: CASSARTGDGYTF. The DNA of the CDR3 is TGTGCCAGCAGCGCCAGGACAGGGGATGGCTACACCTTC. V gene TRBV7-9 combines with J gene TRBJ1-2; 9 nucleotides line up with TRBD1. There are 13 residues in the CDR3. Germline V gives CDR1 SEHNR, CDR2 FQNEAQ (reference sequence). The trim removed 5 bases at V and 6 bases at J, leaving 4 bases unmatched. Full variable domain (rest looked up from reference TRBV7-9 and TRBJ1-2): DTGVSQNPRHKITKRGQNVTFRCDPISEHNRLYWYRQTLGQGPEFLTYFQNEAQLEKSRLLSDRFSAERPKGSFSTLEIQRTEQGDSAMYLCASSARTGDGYTFGSGTRLTVV.

The CDR3 loop is CASSQDQTDYEQYF. CDR3 DNA sequence: TGTGCCAGCAGCCAAGATCAAACAGACTACGAGCAGTACTTC. The V and J genes are TRBV4-2 and TRBJ2-7; D is uncertain. This CDR3 region has 14 residues. Trimming shortened V by 0 bases and J by 3 bases, and 9 bases separated the two germline ends. CDR1 is LGHNA and CDR2 is YNFKEQ in the germline V gene.

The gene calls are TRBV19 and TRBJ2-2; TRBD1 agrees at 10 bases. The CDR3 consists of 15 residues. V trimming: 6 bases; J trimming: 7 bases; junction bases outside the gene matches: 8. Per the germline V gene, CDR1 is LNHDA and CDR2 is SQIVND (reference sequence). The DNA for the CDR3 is TGTGCCAGTAGACGGGACAGGGGTTTGGTCGGGGAGCTGTTTTTT. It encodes CASRRDRGLVGELFF.

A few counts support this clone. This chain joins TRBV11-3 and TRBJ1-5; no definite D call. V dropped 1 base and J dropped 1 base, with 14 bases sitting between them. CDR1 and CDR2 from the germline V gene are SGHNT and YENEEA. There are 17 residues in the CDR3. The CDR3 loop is CASSLVPLGWSNQPQHF. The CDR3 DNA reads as TGTGCCAGCAGCTTAGTCCCTCTGGGATGGAGCAATCAGCCCCAGCATTTT.

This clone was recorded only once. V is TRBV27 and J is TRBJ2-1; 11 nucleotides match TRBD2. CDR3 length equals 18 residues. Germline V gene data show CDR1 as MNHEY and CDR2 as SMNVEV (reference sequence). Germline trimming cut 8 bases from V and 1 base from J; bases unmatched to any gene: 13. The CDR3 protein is CASCRGSGGATSYNEQFF. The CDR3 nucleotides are TGTGCCAGCTGCCGGGGTAGCGGGGGGGCCACGTCCTACAATGAGCAGTTCTTC.